A single sample gave rise to the 5 T cell receptor beta chains below, sequenced in a study of T-cell memory formation after mild COVID-19. MiXCR, applied by TCRdb to the 5' RACE reads, yields one record per CDR3 protein. The sample has just under 150,000 distinct CDR3 sequences; 6% are singletons. Source material: PBMCs or a T cell subset sorted from them (not recorded which). The receptors here all came from an adult woman who had mild COVID-19 (a few samples of this study predate the infection). Cell type and time point are not known.

This clonotype was detected a few times. The chain recombines TRBV9 with TRBJ1-4; tentatively, D is TRBD1 (6 bases). The germline V and J ends were trimmed by 0 bases and 2 bases, with 11 bases remaining between them. The V gene's germline CDR1 is SGDLS and CDR2 YYNGEE. The CDR3 runs to 16 residues. This chain's CDR3 is CASSVAAGATNEKLFF. The CDR3 DNA is TGTGCCAGCAGCGTAGCTGCGGGGGCGACTAATGAAAAACTGTTTTTT.

The table lists this clonotype with many counts. The V gene is TRBV18, the J gene TRBJ2-1; 11 positions agree with TRBD2. The CDR3 covers 16 residues. The germline V gene has CDR1 KGHSH and CDR2 LQKENI. After removal of 0 bases from V and 3 bases from J, the junction contained 1 base not matched to a gene. The CDR3 sequence is CASSPPSGRDYNEQFF. The CDR3 DNA reads TGTGCCAGCTCACCACCTAGCGGGAGGGACTACAATGAGCAGTTCTTC.

This clonotype was detected many times. CDR3 DNA: TGTGCCAGCAGCTTAGAGGGGGATCGGCCCCAGCATTTT. Amino acids: CASSLEGDRPQHF. The V and J genes are TRBV7-6 and TRBJ1-5, with D possibly TRBD1 on 6 matching bases. Trimming left V 1 base short and J 9 bases short, with 10 bases between. CDR1 is SGHVS, CDR2 FNYEAQ, per germline. The length of the CDR3 is 13 residues.

This clonotype was detected only a few times. This chain joins TRBV30 and TRBJ1-1; 8 nucleotides line up with TRBD1. Germline trimming cut 4 bases from V and 4 bases from J; bases unmatched to any gene: 8. CDR3 size: 14 residues. Per germline, CDR1 GTSNPN and CDR2 SVGIG (reference sequence). The CDR3 here is CAWTTGQGRTEAFF. DNA for the CDR3: TGTGCCTGGACTACCGGACAGGGCCGCACTGAAGCTTTCTTT.

The sample holds a few counts of this clonotype. The chain employs TRBV5-4 and TRBJ1-2; D is unclear. Deletions cut 0 bases from V and 3 bases from J, with 3 bases between. This CDR3 has 12 residues. The germline CDR1 and CDR2 sequences are SGHNT and YYREEE (reference sequence). This chain's CDR3 is CASSLEDYGYTF. The CDR3, as DNA: TGTGCCAGCAGCTTGGAGGACTATGGCTACACCTTC.